Given below is one TCR beta chain in context. The data derive from a study of control samples from healthy donors and cancer patients. This table comes from immunoSEQ multiplex PCR, and its TCRdb copy is limited to in-frame clones, with some not included. The table includes approximately 70,000 clones, about 80% detected once. V lost 3 bases and J lost 0, with 13 bases in between. The V gene's germline CDR1 is SGDLS and CDR2 YYNGEE. The CDR3 covers 16 residues. Source material: blood. The receptor's source is a man aged 50-59 years in good health. The chain joins TRBV9 to TRBJ2-1; weak D call: TRBD2 (5 bases). CDR3 nucleotides: TGTGCCAGCAGCGCTGAGGGCGGAGCCTCCTACAATGAGCAGTTCTTC. Protein product: CASSAEGGASYNEQFF.